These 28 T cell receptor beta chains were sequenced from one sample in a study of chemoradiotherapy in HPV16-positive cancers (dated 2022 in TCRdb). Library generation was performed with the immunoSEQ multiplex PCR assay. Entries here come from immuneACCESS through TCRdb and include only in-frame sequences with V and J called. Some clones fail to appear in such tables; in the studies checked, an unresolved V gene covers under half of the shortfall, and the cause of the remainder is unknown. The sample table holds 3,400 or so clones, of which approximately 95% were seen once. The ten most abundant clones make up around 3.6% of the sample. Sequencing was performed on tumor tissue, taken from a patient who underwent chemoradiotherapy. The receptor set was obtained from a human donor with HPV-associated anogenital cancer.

The CDR3 nucleotides are TGTGCCAGTACAACCGGGACACTCGAGCAGTACTTC. Translated, it gives CASTTGTLEQYF. V is TRBV19 and J is TRBJ2-7; D perhaps matches TRBD1 (6 bases). The CDR3 runs to 12 residues. Per the germline V gene, CDR1 is LNHDA and CDR2 is SQIVND (reference sequence). V gave up 7 bases and J gave up 6 bases, with 13 bases separating them.

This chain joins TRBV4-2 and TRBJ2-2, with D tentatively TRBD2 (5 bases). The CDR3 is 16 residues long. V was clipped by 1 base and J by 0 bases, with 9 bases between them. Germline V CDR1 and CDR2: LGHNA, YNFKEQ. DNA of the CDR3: TGTGCCAGCAGCCAAGGTACGGGGTCGAACACCGGGGAGCTGTTTTTT. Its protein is CASSQGTGSNTGELFF.

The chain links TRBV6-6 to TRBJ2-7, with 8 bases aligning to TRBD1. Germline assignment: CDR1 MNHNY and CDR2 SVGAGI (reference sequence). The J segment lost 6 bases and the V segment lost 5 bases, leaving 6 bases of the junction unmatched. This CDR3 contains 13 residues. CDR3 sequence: CASSDRGPLEQYF. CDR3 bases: TGTGCCAGCAGTGACAGGGGCCCCCTCGAGCAGTACTTC.

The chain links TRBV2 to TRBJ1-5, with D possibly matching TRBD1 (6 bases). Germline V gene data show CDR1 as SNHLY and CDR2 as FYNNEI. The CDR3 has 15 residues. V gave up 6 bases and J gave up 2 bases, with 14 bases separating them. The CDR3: CASSVQGSGNQPQHF. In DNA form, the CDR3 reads TGTGCCAGCAGCGTACAGGGAAGTGGCAATCAGCCCCAGCATTTT.

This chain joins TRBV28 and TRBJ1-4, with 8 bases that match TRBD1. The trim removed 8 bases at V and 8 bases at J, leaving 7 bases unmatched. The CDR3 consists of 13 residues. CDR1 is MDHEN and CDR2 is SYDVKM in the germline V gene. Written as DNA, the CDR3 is TGTGCCAGCTCCTACAGGGGGGAGGAAAAACTGTTTTTT. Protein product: CASSYRGEEKLFF.

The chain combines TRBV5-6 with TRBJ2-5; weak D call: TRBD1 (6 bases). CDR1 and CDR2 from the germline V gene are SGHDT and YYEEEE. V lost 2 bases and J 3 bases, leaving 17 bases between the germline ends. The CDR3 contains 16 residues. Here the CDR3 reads CASSLSMWGQEETQYF. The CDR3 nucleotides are TGTGCCAGCAGCTTAAGCATGTGGGGGCAGGAAGAGACCCAGTACTTC.

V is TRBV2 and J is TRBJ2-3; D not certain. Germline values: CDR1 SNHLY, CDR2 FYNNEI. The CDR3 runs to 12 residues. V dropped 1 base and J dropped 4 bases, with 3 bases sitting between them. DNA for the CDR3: TGTGCCAGCAGTGAAGGCCCAGATACGCAGTATTTT. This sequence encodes CASSEGPDTQYF.

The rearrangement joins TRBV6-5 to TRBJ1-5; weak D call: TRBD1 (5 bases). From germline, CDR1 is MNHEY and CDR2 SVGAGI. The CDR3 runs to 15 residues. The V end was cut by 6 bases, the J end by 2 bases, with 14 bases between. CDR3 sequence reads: CASSKGFGGNQPQHF. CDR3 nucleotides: TGTGCCAGCAGCAAGGGGTTTGGGGGCAATCAGCCCCAGCATTTT.

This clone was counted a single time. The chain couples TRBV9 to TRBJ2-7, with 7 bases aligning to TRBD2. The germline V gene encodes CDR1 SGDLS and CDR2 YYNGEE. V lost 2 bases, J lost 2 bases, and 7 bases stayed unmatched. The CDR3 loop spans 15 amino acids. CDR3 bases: TGTGCCAGCAGCGTGCGAGGGGACTACCCCTACGAGCAGTACTTC. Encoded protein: CASSVRGDYPYEQYF.

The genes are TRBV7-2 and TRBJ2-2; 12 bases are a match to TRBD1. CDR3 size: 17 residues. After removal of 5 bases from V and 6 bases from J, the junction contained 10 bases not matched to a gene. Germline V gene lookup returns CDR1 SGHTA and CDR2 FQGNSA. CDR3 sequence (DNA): TGTGCCAGCAGCAGGTCCCGGGACAGGGGGCAGGCCGGGGAGCTGTTTTTT. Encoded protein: CASSRSRDRGQAGELFF.

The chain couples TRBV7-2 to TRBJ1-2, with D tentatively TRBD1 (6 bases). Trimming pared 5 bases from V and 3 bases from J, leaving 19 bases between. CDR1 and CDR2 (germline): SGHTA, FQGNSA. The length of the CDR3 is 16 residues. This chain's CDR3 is CASSLGLGKGDYGYTF. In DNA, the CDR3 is TGTGCCAGCAGCCTTGGACTGGGAAAGGGGGACTATGGCTACACCTTC.

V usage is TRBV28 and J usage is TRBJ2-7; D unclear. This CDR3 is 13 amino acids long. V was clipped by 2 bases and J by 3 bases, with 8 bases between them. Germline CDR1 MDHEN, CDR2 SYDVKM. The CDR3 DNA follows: TGTGCCAGCAGTTTACCGCGGAGCTACGAGCAGTACTTC. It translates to CASSLPRSYEQYF.

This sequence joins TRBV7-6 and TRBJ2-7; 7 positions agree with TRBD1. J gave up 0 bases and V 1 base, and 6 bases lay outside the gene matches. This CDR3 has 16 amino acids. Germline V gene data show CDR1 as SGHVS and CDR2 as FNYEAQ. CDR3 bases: TGTGCCAGCAGCTTAGAGCCGGGACAGAGCTCCTACGAGCAGTACTTC. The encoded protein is CASSLEPGQSSYEQYF.

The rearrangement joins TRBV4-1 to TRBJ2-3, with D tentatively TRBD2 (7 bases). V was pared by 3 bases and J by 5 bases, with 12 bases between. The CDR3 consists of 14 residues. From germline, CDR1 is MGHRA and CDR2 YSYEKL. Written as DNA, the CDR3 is TGCGCCAGCAGCCATTCGCGGGGGCAAGATACGCAGTATTTT. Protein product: CASSHSRGQDTQYF.

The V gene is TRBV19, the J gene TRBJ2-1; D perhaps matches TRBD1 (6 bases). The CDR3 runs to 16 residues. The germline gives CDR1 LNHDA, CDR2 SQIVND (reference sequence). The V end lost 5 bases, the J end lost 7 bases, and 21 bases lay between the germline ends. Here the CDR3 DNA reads TGTGCCAGTAGTCTCCCACAGGGTGTCATCGGAAATGAGCAGTTCTTC. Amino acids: CASSLPQGVIGNEQFF.

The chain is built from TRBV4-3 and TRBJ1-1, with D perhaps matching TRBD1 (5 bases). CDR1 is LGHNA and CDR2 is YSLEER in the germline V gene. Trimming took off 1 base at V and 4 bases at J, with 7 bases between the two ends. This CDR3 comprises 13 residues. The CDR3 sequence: CASSQVQGTEAFF. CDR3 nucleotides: TGCGCCAGCAGCCAAGTGCAGGGCACTGAAGCTTTCTTT.

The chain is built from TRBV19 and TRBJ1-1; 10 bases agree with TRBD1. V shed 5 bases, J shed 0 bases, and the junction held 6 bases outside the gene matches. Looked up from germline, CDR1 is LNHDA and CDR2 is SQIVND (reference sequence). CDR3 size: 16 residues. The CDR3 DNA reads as TGTGCCAGTAGTCCGGGACAGGGGAGAATGAACACTGAAGCTTTCTTT. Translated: CASSPGQGRMNTEAFF.

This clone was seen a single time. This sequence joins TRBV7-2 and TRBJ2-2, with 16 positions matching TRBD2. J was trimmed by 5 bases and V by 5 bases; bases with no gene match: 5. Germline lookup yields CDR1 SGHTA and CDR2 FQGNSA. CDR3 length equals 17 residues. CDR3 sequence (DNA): TGTGCCAGCAGCCTGGGACTAGCGGGGGGGAATACCGGGGAGCTGTTTTTT. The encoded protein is CASSLGLAGGNTGELFF. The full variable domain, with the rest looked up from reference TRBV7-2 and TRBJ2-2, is GAGVSQSPSNKVTEKGKDVELRCDPISGHTALYWYRQSLGQGLEFLIYFQGNSAPDKSGLPSDRFSAERTGGSVSTLTIQRTQQEDSAVYLCASSLGLAGGNTGELFFGEGSRLTVL.

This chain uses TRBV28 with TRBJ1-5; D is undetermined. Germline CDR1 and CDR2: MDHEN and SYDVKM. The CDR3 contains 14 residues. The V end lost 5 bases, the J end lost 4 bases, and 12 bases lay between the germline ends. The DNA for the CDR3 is TGTGCCAGCAGTACCACCCCCCAGAATCAGCCCCAGCATTTT. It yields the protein CASSTTPQNQPQHF.

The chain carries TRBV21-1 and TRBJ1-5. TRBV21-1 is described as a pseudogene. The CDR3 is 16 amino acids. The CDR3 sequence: CASSKGRQQINQPQHF. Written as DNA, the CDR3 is TGTGCCAGCAGCAAAGGGAGGCAACAGATCAATCAGCCCCAGCATTTT.

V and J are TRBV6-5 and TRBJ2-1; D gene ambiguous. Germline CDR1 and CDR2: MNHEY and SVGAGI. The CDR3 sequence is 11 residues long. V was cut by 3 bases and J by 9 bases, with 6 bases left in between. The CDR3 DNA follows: TGTGCCAGCAGTTATCGGCCTGAGCAGTTCTTC. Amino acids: CASSYRPEQFF.

The CDR3 loop reads CASSPLTGGFGTQYF. The CDR3 nucleotides read TGTGCCAGCAGCCCTTTGACAGGGGGTTTCGGGACCCAGTACTTC. The chain carries TRBV7-2 and TRBJ2-5; 9 bases are a match to TRBD1. Germline values: CDR1 SGHTA, CDR2 FQGNSA. The CDR3 extends over 15 amino acids. V dropped 5 bases and J dropped 7; count of bases not matched to a gene: 11.

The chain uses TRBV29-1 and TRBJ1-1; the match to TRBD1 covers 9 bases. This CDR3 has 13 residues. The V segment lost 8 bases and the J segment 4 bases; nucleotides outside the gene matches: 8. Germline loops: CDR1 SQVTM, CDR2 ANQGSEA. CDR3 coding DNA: TGCAGCATTAGGACAGGGGACGCCACTGAAGCTTTCTTT. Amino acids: CSIRTGDATEAFF.

The CDR3 sequence: CASTDNQPQHF. Here the CDR3 DNA reads TGTGCCAGCACCGACAATCAGCCCCAGCATTTT. The rearrangement joins TRBV27 to TRBJ1-5; D is unresolved. V was trimmed by 7 bases and J by 3 bases, leaving 4 bases between them. The CDR3 covers 11 residues. CDR1 and CDR2 (germline): MNHEY, SMNVEV (reference sequence).

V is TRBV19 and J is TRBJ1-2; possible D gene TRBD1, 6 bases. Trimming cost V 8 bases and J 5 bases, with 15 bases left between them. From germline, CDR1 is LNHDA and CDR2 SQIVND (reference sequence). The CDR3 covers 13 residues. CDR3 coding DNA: TGTGCCAGTCGGACAGCCAGTAAATATGGCTACACCTTC. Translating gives CASRTASKYGYTF. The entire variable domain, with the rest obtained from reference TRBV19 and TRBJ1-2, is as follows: DGGITQSPKYLFRKEGQNVTLSCEQNLNHDAMYWYRQDPGQGLRLIYYSQIVNDFQKGDIAEGYSVSREKKESFPLTVTSAQKNPTAFYLCASRTASKYGYTFGSGTRLTVV.

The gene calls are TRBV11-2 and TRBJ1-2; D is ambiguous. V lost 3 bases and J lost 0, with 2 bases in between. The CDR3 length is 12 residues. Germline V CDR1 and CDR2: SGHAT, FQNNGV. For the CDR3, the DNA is TGTGCCAGCAGCTTGACTAACTATGGCTACACCTTC. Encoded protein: CASSLTNYGYTF.

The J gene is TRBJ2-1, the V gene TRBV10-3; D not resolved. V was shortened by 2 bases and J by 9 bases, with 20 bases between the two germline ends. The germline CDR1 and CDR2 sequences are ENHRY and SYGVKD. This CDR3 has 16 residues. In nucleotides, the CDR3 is TGTGCCATCAGTGAGCCTAATCAAGACATGTCCGGTGAGCAGTTCTTC. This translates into CAISEPNQDMSGEQFF.

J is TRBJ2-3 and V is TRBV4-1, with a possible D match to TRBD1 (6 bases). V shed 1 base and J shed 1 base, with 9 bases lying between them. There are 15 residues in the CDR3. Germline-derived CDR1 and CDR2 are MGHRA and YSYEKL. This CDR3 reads CASSQGGLGTDTQYF. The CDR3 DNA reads TGCGCCAGCAGCCAAGGGGGGCTCGGCACAGATACGCAGTATTTT.